The 30 T cell receptor beta chains below all came from one sample that was sequenced in a study of cytomegalovirus exposure and HLA in healthy donors. Researchers ran the PCR with 60 Vbeta and 13 Jbeta primers. TCRdb's copy holds only in-frame clones and misses some; the assay was immunoSEQ multiplex PCR. This repertoire shows 140,000 to 150,000 clones, 73% found once; its top ten account for roughly 1.7%. Specimen: PBMCs. These receptors came from a woman aged 18-29 years in good health and CMV-seronegative.

The chain carries TRBV29-1 and TRBJ1-4; D not resolved. The CDR3 length is 12 residues. Deletions cut 2 bases from V and 8 bases from J, with 9 bases between. Germline V lookup: CDR1 SQVTM, CDR2 ANQGSEA. CDR3 in DNA: TGCAGCGTTGAAAGAGGGCACGAAAAACTGTTTTTT. Amino acid sequence: CSVERGHEKLFF.

The rearrangement links TRBV11-1 to TRBJ1-2; D possibly corresponds to TRBD1 (5 bases). Trimming took off 1 base at V and 1 base at J, with 10 bases between the two ends. Germline CDR1 reads SGHAT; CDR2 reads FQDESV (reference sequence). The CDR3 contains 15 residues. CDR3 coding DNA: TGTGCCAGCAGCTTAGACGTGGACAATAACTATGGCTACACCTTC. It codes for CASSLDVDNNYGYTF.

This chain uses TRBV29-1 with TRBJ2-3; perhaps TRBD1 as D (5 bases). Germline V CDR1 and CDR2: SQVTM, ANQGSEA. The germline V and J ends were trimmed by 1 base and 2 bases, with 7 bases remaining between them. The CDR3 consists of 13 residues. For the CDR3, the DNA is TGCAGCGTTGAAGGACAGCCCACAGATACGCAGTATTTT. It translates to CSVEGQPTDTQYF.

The CDR3 nucleotides read TGTGCCAGCAGCCAGAGGGGGGGGGCGGGGGGCACAGATACGCAGTATTTT. Translated: CASSQRGGAGGTDTQYF. The gene calls are TRBV4-2 and TRBJ2-3; D may be TRBD2 (7 bases). The germline V gene has CDR1 LGHNA and CDR2 YNFKEQ. This CDR3 contains 17 residues. Trimming removed 3 bases at V and 1 base at J, with 17 bases between.

V and J are TRBV6-5 and TRBJ2-1, with TRBD2 matching over 13 bases. This CDR3 region has 15 residues. With V trimmed by 2 bases and J by 7 bases, 2 bases remained unmatched. Germline CDR1 and CDR2: MNHEY and SVGAGI. This CDR3 reads CASSYRTSGRNEQFF. In DNA, the CDR3 is TGTGCCAGCAGTTACCGGACTAGCGGGAGAAATGAGCAGTTCTTC.

The chain recombines TRBV18 with TRBJ1-1; 8 bases fit TRBD1. The CDR3 spans 14 residues. Germline-derived CDR1 and CDR2 are KGHSH and LQKENI. J lost 7 bases, V lost 3 bases, and 7 bases had no gene match. The CDR3 sequence is CASSPLDRDGEAFF. The CDR3 coding sequence is TGTGCCAGCTCACCCTTGGACAGGGATGGTGAAGCTTTCTTT.

The J gene is TRBJ1-2, the V gene TRBV4-3, with D possibly matching TRBD1 (5 bases). The germline V and J ends were trimmed by 0 bases and 2 bases, with 7 bases remaining between them. Looked up from germline, CDR1 is LGHNA and CDR2 is YSLEER. The CDR3 loop spans 14 amino acids. CDR3 loop: CASSQEGQNYGYTF. CDR3 bases: TGCGCCAGCAGCCAAGAGGGGCAGAACTATGGCTACACCTTC.

This rearrangement joins TRBV2 to TRBJ2-7; D might be TRBD2 (6 bases). The length of the CDR3 is 14 residues. The germline gives CDR1 SNHLY, CDR2 FYNNEI. V lost 5 bases and J 3 bases, leaving 14 bases between the germline ends. The CDR3 here is CASSSNRDFYEQYF. The CDR3 DNA is TGTGCCAGCAGTTCCAATCGGGACTTCTACGAGCAGTACTTC.

J is TRBJ1-1 and V is TRBV4-1, with D tentatively TRBD1 (5 bases). The CDR3 contains 13 residues. Germline values: CDR1 MGHRA, CDR2 YSYEKL. V was cut by 4 bases and J by 0 bases, with 6 bases left in between. In DNA, the CDR3 is TGCGCCAGCAGCCCCAGGGTGAACACTGAAGCTTTCTTT. Amino acids: CASSPRVNTEAFF.

The chain recombines TRBV7-8 with TRBJ2-3, with 7 bases matching TRBD1. Looked up from germline, CDR1 is SGHVS and CDR2 is FQNEAQ. This CDR3 spans 16 amino acids. The trim removed 2 bases at V and 3 bases at J, leaving 8 bases unmatched. For the CDR3, the DNA is TGTGCCAGCAGCTTACTAACAGGGGCGGAAACAGATACGCAGTATTTT. Translation: CASSLLTGAETDTQYF.

V and J are TRBV5-6 and TRBJ1-2, with 7 bases aligning to TRBD1. This CDR3 contains 13 residues. Germline-derived CDR1 and CDR2 are SGHDT and YYEEEE. With V trimmed by 3 bases and J by 8 bases, 7 bases remained unmatched. For the CDR3, the DNA is TGTGCCAGCAGCTCACAGGGGCAGTACGGCTACACCTTC. It encodes CASSSQGQYGYTF.

The rearrangement joins TRBV13 to TRBJ2-7, with a weak D call TRBD2 (5 bases). V was pared by 2 bases and J by 11 bases, with 19 bases between. The CDR3 spans 14 residues. The germline gives CDR1 PRHDT, CDR2 FYEKMQ (reference sequence). CDR3 residues: CASSLRVVGEVEYF. The DNA of the CDR3 is TGTGCCAGCAGCTTAAGGGTCGTCGGGGAAGTGGAGTACTTC.

This clone was seen a handful of times. This chain joins TRBV7-2 and TRBJ1-3, with 7 bases fitting TRBD1. The CDR3 is made up of 15 amino acids. Germline-derived CDR1 and CDR2 are SGHTA and FQGNSA. V shed 5 bases, J shed 0 bases, and the junction held 4 bases outside the gene matches. The CDR3 here is CASSPWTGSGNTIYF. CDR3 bases: TGTGCCAGCAGCCCCTGGACAGGCTCTGGAAACACCATATATTTT.

V is TRBV9 and J is TRBJ1-2; D is possibly TRBD1 (6 bases). Trimming took off 0 bases at V and 3 bases at J, with 9 bases between the two ends. CDR1 is SGDLS, CDR2 YYNGEE, per germline. There are 14 residues in the CDR3. DNA of the CDR3: TGTGCCAGCAGCGTAGTCCCAGGGGACTATGGCTACACCTTC. Amino acids: CASSVVPGDYGYTF.

This clone showed up just once. This chain uses TRBV28 with TRBJ2-3; 8 bases are shared with TRBD2. Germline V gene data show CDR1 as MDHEN and CDR2 as SYDVKM. The junction had 10 bases not matched to a gene; V was cut back by 6 bases and J by 5 bases. This CDR3 comprises 15 residues. CDR3 sequence: CASRGGGSRRDTQYF. As DNA, the CDR3 is TGTGCCAGCAGGGGCGGGGGGTCCCGACGAGATACGCAGTATTTT.

V and J are TRBV27 and TRBJ2-5; D is ambiguous. The CDR3 loop spans 14 amino acids. Germline V gene data show CDR1 as MNHEY and CDR2 as SMNVEV (reference sequence). V was clipped by 3 bases and J by 5 bases, with 13 bases between them. This chain's CDR3 is CASSFAGLRETQYF. Written as DNA, the CDR3 is TGTGCCAGCAGTTTTGCAGGCCTAAGGGAGACCCAGTACTTC.

The chain links TRBV4-1 to TRBJ1-2; D perhaps matches TRBD1 (5 bases). The V end was cut by 2 bases, the J end by 6 bases, with 16 bases between. The CDR3 is 15 amino acids. The germline gives CDR1 MGHRA, CDR2 YSYEKL. This CDR3 reads CASSQSFAREDGYTF. Here the CDR3 DNA reads TGCGCCAGCAGCCAATCGTTCGCCAGGGAGGATGGCTACACCTTC.

This clone was seen just once. The chain recombines TRBV27 with TRBJ1-2, with 8 bases that match TRBD1. Trimming cost V 7 bases and J 8 bases; bases outside gene matches: 3. Germline loops: CDR1 MNHEY, CDR2 SMNVEV (reference sequence). The CDR3 has 11 amino acids. This CDR3 is CASKDREGYTF. For the CDR3, the DNA is TGTGCCAGCAAGGACAGGGAAGGCTACACCTTC.

V usage is TRBV5-6 and J usage is TRBJ2-5; D remains unclear. The CDR3 is 12 amino acids. Germline V gene lookup returns CDR1 SGHDT and CDR2 YYEEEE. V lost 2 bases, J lost 4 bases, and 6 bases lay in between. In DNA, the CDR3 is TGTGCCAGCAGCTTTAGTGGAGAGACCCAGTACTTC. Translating it yields CASSFSGETQYF. Together with reference TRBV5-6 and TRBJ2-5, the CDR3 gives the full variable domain: DAGVTQSPTHLIKTRGQQVTLRCSPKSGHDTVSWYQQALGQGPQFIFQYYEEEERQRGNFPDRFSGHQFPNYSSELNVNALLLGDSALYLCASSFSGETQYFGPGTRLLVL.

J is TRBJ2-2 and V is TRBV30; weak D call: TRBD1 (6 bases). The CDR3 has 15 residues. Germline assignment: CDR1 GTSNPN and CDR2 SVGIG (reference sequence). V was cut by 2 bases and J by 4 bases, with 14 bases left in between. This chain's CDR3 is CAWSIRDTFTGELFF. In nucleotides, the CDR3 is TGTGCCTGGAGTATCCGGGACACTTTCACCGGGGAGCTGTTTTTT.

The chain uses TRBV6-1 and TRBJ1-2; tentative D call: TRBD1 (5 bases). Trimming cost V 4 bases and J 0 bases, with 9 bases left between them. Per germline, CDR1 MNHNS and CDR2 SASEGT. The CDR3 is 14 amino acids. The CDR3 reads CASSAQAANYGYTF. CDR3 DNA: TGTGCCAGCAGTGCACAGGCCGCTAACTATGGCTACACCTTC.

The chain is built from TRBV10-3 and TRBJ2-3; a weak D match, TRBD2 (6 bases). Trimming removed 2 bases at V and 5 bases at J, with 20 bases between. Germline CDR1 reads ENHRY; CDR2 reads SYGVKD. The CDR3 sequence is 17 residues long. This CDR3 reads CAISEGTESGGKDTQYF. DNA for the CDR3: TGTGCCATCAGTGAGGGCACAGAGTCTGGGGGGAAAGATACGCAGTATTTT.

This clone was observed once. J is TRBJ2-1 and V is TRBV5-1; 13 bases are a match to TRBD2. This CDR3 region has 16 residues. CDR1 is SGHRS, CDR2 YFSETQ, per germline. V gave up 6 bases and J gave up 0 bases; unmatched junction bases: 3. This CDR3 reads CASTRTSGSSYNEQFF. The CDR3 DNA sequence: TGCGCCAGCACCAGGACTAGCGGGAGCTCCTACAATGAGCAGTTCTTC.

The chain links TRBV27 to TRBJ2-1, with TRBD1 matching 10 bases. The CDR3 has 15 amino acids. CDR1 is MNHEY and CDR2 is SMNVEV in the germline V gene (reference sequence). J was trimmed by 6 bases and V by 4 bases; bases with no gene match: 6. The DNA for the CDR3 is TGTGCCAGCAGTTGGGCGGGACAGGGGTCCAATGAGCAGTTCTTC. Its protein is CASSWAGQGSNEQFF.

The V gene is TRBV7-9, the J gene TRBJ2-1; TRBD2 agrees at 11 bases. This CDR3 is built from 13 residues. J gave up 8 bases and V 8 bases, and 5 bases lay outside the gene matches. Germline V gives CDR1 SEHNR, CDR2 FQNEAQ (reference sequence). Here the CDR3 reads CASGSGGADEQFF. DNA of the CDR3: TGTGCCAGCGGTAGCGGGGGGGCGGATGAGCAGTTCTTC.

V usage is TRBV2 and J usage is TRBJ2-7; possibly TRBD1 for D (5 bases). Trimming removed 6 bases at V and 0 bases at J, with 12 bases between. The CDR3 totals 14 residues. Germline CDR1 and CDR2: SNHLY and FYNNEI. The CDR3 sequence is CASSSTGFSYEQYF. The DNA for the CDR3 is TGTGCCAGCAGCTCAACAGGATTCTCCTACGAGCAGTACTTC.

This clone was recorded a few times. The rearrangement links TRBV30 to TRBJ1-4; 8 nucleotides agree with TRBD1. The CDR3 is 13 amino acids. Germline V gives CDR1 GTSNPN, CDR2 SVGIG (reference sequence). Trimming removed 4 bases from V and 6 bases from J; junction bases left unmatched: 4. In DNA, the CDR3 is TGTGCCTGGAAGAGACAGGGGTATGAAAAACTGTTTTTT. This codes for CAWKRQGYEKLFF.

The chain couples TRBV9 to TRBJ2-3; 8 bases agree with TRBD2. Germline V lookup: CDR1 SGDLS, CDR2 YYNGEE. This CDR3 is built from 15 residues. The V and J ends lost 0 bases and 4 bases, in that order; junction bases with no gene match: 4. The CDR3, as DNA: TGTGCCAGCAGCGTAGCGGGGGGGGGTCCAGATACGCAGTATTTT. It is translated as CASSVAGGGPDTQYF.

This clone was counted between two and nine times. The gene calls are TRBV4-3 and TRBJ2-1; 7 bases map to TRBD2. This CDR3 comprises 11 residues. Germline assignment: CDR1 LGHNA and CDR2 YSLEER. With V trimmed by 8 bases and J by 14 bases, 9 bases remained unmatched. For the CDR3, the DNA is TGCGCCAGCTTGGAACTAGCGCGAGAGTTCTTC. Translation: CASLELAREFF.

This chain connects TRBV5-5 to TRBJ2-1; 9 bases align to TRBD1. The CDR3 contains 16 residues. With V trimmed by 4 bases and J by 2 bases, 7 bases remained unmatched. Germline CDR1 SGHKS, CDR2 YYEKEE (reference sequence). In DNA, the CDR3 is TGTGCCAGCAGCCCGCGGACAGGGGTCGCCTACAATGAGCAGTTCTTC. It is translated as CASSPRTGVAYNEQFF. Based on the CDR3 plus reference TRBV5-5 and TRBJ2-1, the full variable domain is DAGVTQSPTHLIKTRGQQVTLRCSPISGHKSVSWYQQVLGQGPQFIFQYYEKEERGRGNFPDRFSARQFPNYSSELNVNALLLGDSALYLCASSPRTGVAYNEQFFGPGTRLTVL.